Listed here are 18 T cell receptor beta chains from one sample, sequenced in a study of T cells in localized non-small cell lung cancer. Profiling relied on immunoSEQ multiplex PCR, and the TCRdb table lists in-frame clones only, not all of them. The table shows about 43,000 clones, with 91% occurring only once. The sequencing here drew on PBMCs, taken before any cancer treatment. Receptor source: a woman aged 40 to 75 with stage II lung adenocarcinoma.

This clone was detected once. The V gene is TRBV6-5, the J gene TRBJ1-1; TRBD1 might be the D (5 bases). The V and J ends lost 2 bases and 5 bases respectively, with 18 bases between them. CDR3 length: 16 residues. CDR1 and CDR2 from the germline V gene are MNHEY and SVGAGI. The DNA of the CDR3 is TGTGCCAGCAGTTACCTCGCAGGGACTAGGAGGACTGAAGCTTTCTTT. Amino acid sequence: CASSYLAGTRRTEAFF.

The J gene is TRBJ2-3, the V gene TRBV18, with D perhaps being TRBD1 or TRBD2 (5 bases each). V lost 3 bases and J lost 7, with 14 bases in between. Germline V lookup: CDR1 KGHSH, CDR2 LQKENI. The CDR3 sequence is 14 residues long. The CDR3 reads CASSPGDLHNTQYF. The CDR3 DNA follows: TGTGCCAGCTCACCGGGGGACCTCCATAATACGCAGTATTTT. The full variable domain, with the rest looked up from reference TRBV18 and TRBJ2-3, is NAGVMQNPRHLVRRRGQEARLRCSPMKGHSHVYWYRQLPEEGLKFMVYLQKENIIDESGMPKERFSAEFPKEGPSILRIQQVVRGDSAAYFCASSPGDLHNTQYFGPGTRLTVL.

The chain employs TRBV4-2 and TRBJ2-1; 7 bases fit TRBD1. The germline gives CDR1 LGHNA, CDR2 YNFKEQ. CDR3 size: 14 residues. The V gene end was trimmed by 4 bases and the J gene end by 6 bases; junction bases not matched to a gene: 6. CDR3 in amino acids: CASSRGRDSNEQFF. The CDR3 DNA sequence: TGTGCCAGCAGCCGCGGACGGGACAGCAATGAGCAGTTCTTC.

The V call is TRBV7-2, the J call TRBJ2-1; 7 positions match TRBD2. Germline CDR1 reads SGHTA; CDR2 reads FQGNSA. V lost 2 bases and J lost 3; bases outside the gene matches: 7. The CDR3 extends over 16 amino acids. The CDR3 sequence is CASSLQGGSDYNEQFF. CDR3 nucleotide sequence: TGTGCCAGCAGCTTACAGGGCGGGAGCGACTACAATGAGCAGTTCTTC. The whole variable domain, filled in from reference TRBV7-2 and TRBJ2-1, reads GAGVSQSPSNKVTEKGKDVELRCDPISGHTALYWYRQSLGQGLEFLIYFQGNSAPDKSGLPSDRFSAERTGGSVSTLTIQRTQQEDSAVYLCASSLQGGSDYNEQFFGPGTRLTVL.

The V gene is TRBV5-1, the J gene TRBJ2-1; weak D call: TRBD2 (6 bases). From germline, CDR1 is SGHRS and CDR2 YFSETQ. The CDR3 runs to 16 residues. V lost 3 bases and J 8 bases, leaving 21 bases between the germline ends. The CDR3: CASSYPSVGLGDEQFF. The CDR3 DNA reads TGCGCCAGCAGCTACCCTAGCGTCGGGCTTGGGGATGAGCAGTTCTTC.

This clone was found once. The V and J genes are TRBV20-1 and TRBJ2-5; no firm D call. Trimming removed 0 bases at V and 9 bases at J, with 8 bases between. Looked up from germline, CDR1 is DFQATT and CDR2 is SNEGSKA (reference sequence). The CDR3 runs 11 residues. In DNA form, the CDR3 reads TGCAGTGCTAGAGATGTTTTCCCCCAGTACTTC. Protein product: CSARDVFPQYF.

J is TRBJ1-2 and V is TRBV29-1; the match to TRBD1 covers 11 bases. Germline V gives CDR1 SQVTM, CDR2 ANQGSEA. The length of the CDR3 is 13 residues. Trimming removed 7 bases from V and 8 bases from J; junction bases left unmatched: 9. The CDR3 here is CSGSTGQGGGYTF. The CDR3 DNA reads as TGCAGCGGATCGACGGGACAGGGGGGCGGCTACACCTTC.

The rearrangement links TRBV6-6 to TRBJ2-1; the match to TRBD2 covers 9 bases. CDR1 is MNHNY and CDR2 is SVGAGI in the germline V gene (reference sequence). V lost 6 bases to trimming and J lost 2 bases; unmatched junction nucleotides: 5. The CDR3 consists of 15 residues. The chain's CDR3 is CASSYSGSPYNEQFF. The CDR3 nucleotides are TGTGCCAGCAGCTATAGCGGGAGTCCCTACAATGAGCAGTTCTTC.

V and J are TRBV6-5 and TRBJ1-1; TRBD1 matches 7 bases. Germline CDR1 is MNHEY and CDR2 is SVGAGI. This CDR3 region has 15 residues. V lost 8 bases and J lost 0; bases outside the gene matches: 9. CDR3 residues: CASGRTGYLNTEAFF. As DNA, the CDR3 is TGTGCCAGCGGAAGGACAGGTTACTTGAACACTGAAGCTTTCTTT.

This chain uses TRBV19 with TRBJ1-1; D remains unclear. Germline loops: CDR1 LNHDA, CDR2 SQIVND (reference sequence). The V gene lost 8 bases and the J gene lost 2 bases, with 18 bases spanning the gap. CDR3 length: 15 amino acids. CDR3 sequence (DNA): TGTGCCAGTGGAATGGTCGGACGGGCAAACACTGAAGCTTTCTTT. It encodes CASGMVGRANTEAFF.

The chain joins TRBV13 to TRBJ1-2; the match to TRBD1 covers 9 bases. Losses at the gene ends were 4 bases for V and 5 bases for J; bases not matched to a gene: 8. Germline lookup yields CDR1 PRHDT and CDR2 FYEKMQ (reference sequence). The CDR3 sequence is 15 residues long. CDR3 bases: TGTGCCAGCAGCTCATCCGGGACAGGGTTGTATGGCTACACCTTC. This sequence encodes CASSSSGTGLYGYTF.

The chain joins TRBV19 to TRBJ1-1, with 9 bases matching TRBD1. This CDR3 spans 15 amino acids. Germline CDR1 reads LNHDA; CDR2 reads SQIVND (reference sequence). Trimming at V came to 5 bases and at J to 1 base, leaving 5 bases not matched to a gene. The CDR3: CASSHRGQGNTEAFF. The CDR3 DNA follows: TGTGCCAGTAGTCACCGGGGACAGGGGAACACTGAAGCTTTCTTT.

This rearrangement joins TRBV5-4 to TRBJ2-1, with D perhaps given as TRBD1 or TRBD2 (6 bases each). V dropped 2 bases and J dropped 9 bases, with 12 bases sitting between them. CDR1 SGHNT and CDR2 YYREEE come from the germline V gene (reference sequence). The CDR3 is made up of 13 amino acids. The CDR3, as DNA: TGTGCCAGCAGCTTAAGGGGGGCTCGTGAGCAGTTCTTC. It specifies CASSLRGAREQFF.

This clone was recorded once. CDR3 amino acids: CASRSGGGTDTQYF. As DNA, the CDR3 is TGTGCCAGTAGGTCCGGGGGAGGGACAGATACGCAGTATTTT. The J gene is TRBJ2-3, the V gene TRBV19, with 7 bases that match TRBD2. This CDR3 spans 14 amino acids. The trim removed 6 bases at V and 3 bases at J, leaving 6 bases unmatched. Germline V gene sequence: CDR1 LNHDA, CDR2 SQIVND (reference sequence).

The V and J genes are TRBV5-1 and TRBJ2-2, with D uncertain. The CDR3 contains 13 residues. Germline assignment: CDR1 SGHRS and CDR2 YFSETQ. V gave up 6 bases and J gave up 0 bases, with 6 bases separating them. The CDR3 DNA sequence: TGCGCCAGCATGCACCCGAACACCGGGGAGCTGTTTTTT. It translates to CASMHPNTGELFF.

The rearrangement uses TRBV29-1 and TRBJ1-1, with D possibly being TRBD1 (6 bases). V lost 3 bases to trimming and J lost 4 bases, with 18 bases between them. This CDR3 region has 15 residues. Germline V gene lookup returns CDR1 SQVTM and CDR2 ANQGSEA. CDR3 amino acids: CSVESQGQFGTEAFF. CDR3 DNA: TGCAGCGTTGAGTCGCAGGGGCAGTTTGGCACTGAAGCTTTCTTT.

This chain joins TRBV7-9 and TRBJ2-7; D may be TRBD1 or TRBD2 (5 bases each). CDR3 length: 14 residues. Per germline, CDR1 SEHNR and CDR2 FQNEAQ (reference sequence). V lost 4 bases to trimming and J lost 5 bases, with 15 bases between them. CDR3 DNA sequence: TGTGCCAGCAGCTCAAATCGTGGGGGAGACGAGCAGTACTTC. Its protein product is CASSSNRGGDEQYF.

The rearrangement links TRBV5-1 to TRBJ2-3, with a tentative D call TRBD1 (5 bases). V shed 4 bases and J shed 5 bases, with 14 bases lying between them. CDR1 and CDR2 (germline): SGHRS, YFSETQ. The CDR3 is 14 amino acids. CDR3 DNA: TGCGCCAGCAGCCCGACCCAGGGTGGAGATACGCAGTATTTT. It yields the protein CASSPTQGGDTQYF. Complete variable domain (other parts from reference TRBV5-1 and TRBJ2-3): KAGVTQTPRYLIKTRGQQVTLSCSPISGHRSVSWYQQTPGQGLQFLFEYFSETQRNKGNFPGRFSGRQFSNSRSEMNVSTLELGDSALYLCASSPTQGGDTQYFGPGTRLTVL.